These T cell receptor beta chains were read from a single sample in a study of regulatory T cells in long-lasting Graves disease. TCRdb reprocessed the multiplex PCR reads via MiXCR and lists one record per CDR3 protein. The table records 400,000 to 500,000 distinct CDR3 sequences, less than 25% of them present only once. The source was peripheral blood mononuclear cells (PBMCs), collected when the disease was refractory, from a patient treated with antithyroid drugs. These receptors all come from a female donor with Graves disease. Both conserved end residues are part of each CDR3. Each record gives: D gene, V gene, J gene, clone size, CDR3 protein, CDR3 DNA. The D gene is left open where the match is weak. Some rows have no size entry. The others give once, few or many, or a class for an expanded clone.

D gene: .; V gene: TRBV20-1; J gene: TRBJ2-6; clone size: .; CDR3 protein: CSARALGAAYANVLTF; CDR3 DNA: TGCAGTGCTAGAGCCCTCGGGGCGGCTTATGCCAACGTCCTGACTTTC
D gene: .; V gene: TRBV20-1; J gene: TRBJ2-7; clone size: many; CDR3 protein: CSARDLRFGGSSYEQYF; CDR3 DNA: TGCAGTGCTAGAGATCTCCGTTTTGGGGGGAGCTCCTACGAGCAGTACTTC
D gene: .; V gene: TRBV14; J gene: TRBJ2-7; clone size: once; CDR3 protein: CACSHRGSYEQYF; CDR3 DNA: TGTGCCTGCAGCCACCGGGGCTCCTACGAGCAGTACTTC
D gene: TRBD2; V gene: TRBV7-2; J gene: TRBJ2-5; clone size: many; CDR3 protein: CASSFSGKRYQETQYF; CDR3 DNA: TGTGCCAGCAGCTTTAGCGGGAAAAGGTACCAAGAGACCCAGTACTTC
D gene: TRBD2; V gene: TRBV6-2/TRBV6-3; J gene: TRBJ2-4; clone size: .; CDR3 protein: CASSLPGLAPKVDIQYF; CDR3 DNA: TGTGCCAGCAGCCTCCCCGGACTAGCTCCTAAGGTGGACATTCAGTACTTC
D gene: TRBD2; V gene: TRBV19; J gene: TRBJ2-1; clone size: .; CDR3 protein: CASSTGLAGYNEQFF; CDR3 DNA: TGTGCCAGTAGTACAGGACTAGCGGGGTACAATGAGCAGTTCTTC
D gene: .; V gene: TRBV20-1; J gene: TRBJ1-2; clone size: many; CDR3 protein: CSARAGTYGYTF; CDR3 DNA: TGCAGTGCTAGAGCCGGGACCTATGGCTACACCTTC
D gene: .; V gene: TRBV27; J gene: TRBJ2-7; clone size: many; CDR3 protein: CASSPAEPGVYEQYF; CDR3 DNA: TGTGCCAGCAGTCCCGCGGAGCCAGGGGTCTACGAGCAGTACTTC
D gene: TRBD2; V gene: TRBV6-1; J gene: TRBJ2-7; clone size: many; CDR3 protein: CASSPSPARLAGHYEQYF; CDR3 DNA: TGTGCCAGCAGTCCATCTCCCGCACGACTAGCGGGGCACTACGAGCAGTACTTC
D gene: .; V gene: TRBV29-1; J gene: TRBJ2-7; clone size: .; CDR3 protein: CSVGTPISYEQYF; CDR3 DNA: TGCAGCGTCGGGACACCGATTTCCTACGAGCAGTACTTC
D gene: TRBD2; V gene: TRBV13; J gene: TRBJ2-5; clone size: many; CDR3 protein: CASSLLFGRAPGETQYF; CDR3 DNA: TGTGCCAGCAGCTTATTATTCGGGAGGGCCCCGGGAGAGACCCAGTACTTC
D gene: .; V gene: TRBV30; J gene: TRBJ1-5; clone size: many; CDR3 protein: CAWSKTEYQPQHF; CDR3 DNA: TGTGCCTGGAGTAAGACAGAATATCAGCCCCAGCATTTT
D gene: .; V gene: TRBV12-3/TRBV12-4; J gene: TRBJ1-2; clone size: many; CDR3 protein: CASSFLTAYGYTF; CDR3 DNA: TGTGCCAGCAGTTTCTTAACAGCCTATGGCTACACCTTC
D gene: .; V gene: TRBV11-2; J gene: TRBJ2-7; clone size: many; CDR3 protein: CASSLVARQGYEQYF; CDR3 DNA: TGTGCCAGCAGCTTAGTAGCAAGGCAGGGGTACGAGCAGTACTTC
D gene: TRBD1; V gene: TRBV15; J gene: TRBJ1-5; clone size: .; CDR3 protein: CATSRGPGTGFNQPQHF; CDR3 DNA: TGTGCCACCAGCAGAGGACCCGGGACAGGATTCAATCAGCCCCAGCATTTT
D gene: .; V gene: TRBV27; J gene: TRBJ1-3; clone size: .; CDR3 protein: CASSISGTRNTIYF; CDR3 DNA: TGTGCCAGCAGTATATCCGGGACAAGGAACACCATATATTTT
D gene: TRBD2; V gene: TRBV20-1; J gene: TRBJ2-7; clone size: few; CDR3 protein: CSAGDLAGVEYEQYF; CDR3 DNA: TGCAGTGCTGGGGACCTAGCGGGAGTGGAGTATGAGCAGTACTTC
D gene: TRBD1; V gene: TRBV9; J gene: TRBJ2-7; clone size: .; CDR3 protein: CASSVAGTGYEQYF; CDR3 DNA: TGTGCCAGCAGCGTAGCCGGGACAGGGTACGAGCAGTACTTC
D gene: .; V gene: TRBV11-2; J gene: TRBJ2-5; clone size: many; CDR3 protein: CASRAGGPRETQYF; CDR3 DNA: TGTGCCAGCAGGGCTGGGGGGCCCAGGGAGACCCAGTACTTC
D gene: TRBD2; V gene: TRBV7-2; J gene: TRBJ2-5; clone size: many; CDR3 protein: CASSSGGYQETQYF; CDR3 DNA: TGTGCCAGCAGCTCCGGGGGGTACCAAGAGACCCAGTACTTC
D gene: .; V gene: TRBV9; J gene: TRBJ2-7; clone size: few; CDR3 protein: CASSVGPGGPGGEQYF; CDR3 DNA: TGTGCCAGCAGCGTAGGCCCCGGGGGCCCGGGGGGCGAGCAGTACTTC
D gene: TRBD1; V gene: TRBV15; J gene: TRBJ1-2; clone size: many; CDR3 protein: CATSGGTGGSYGYTF; CDR3 DNA: TGTGCCACCAGCGGCGGGACAGGGGGCAGCTATGGCTACACCTTC
D gene: .; V gene: TRBV7-8; J gene: TRBJ2-5; clone size: many; CDR3 protein: CASSATPGGTQYF; CDR3 DNA: TGTGCCAGCAGCGCTACACCCGGAGGGACCCAGTACTTC
D gene: .; V gene: TRBV14; J gene: TRBJ2-7; clone size: few; CDR3 protein: CASRLEGGSYEQYF; CDR3 DNA: TGTGCCAGCAGACTCGAAGGGGGGTCCTACGAGCAGTACTTC
D gene: .; V gene: TRBV5-1; J gene: TRBJ2-7; clone size: .; CDR3 protein: CASRAGVRSYEQYF; CDR3 DNA: TGCGCCAGCAGGGCAGGGGTCCGCTCCTACGAGCAGTACTTC
D gene: .; V gene: TRBV3-1; J gene: TRBJ2-2; clone size: many; CDR3 protein: CASTPSYRHSNTGELFF; CDR3 DNA: TGTGCCAGCACCCCCAGTTACAGGCACTCGAACACCGGGGAGCTGTTTTTT
D gene: .; V gene: TRBV7-7; J gene: TRBJ2-5; clone size: many; CDR3 protein: CASSRRTQETQYF; CDR3 DNA: TGTGCTAGCAGCCGTCGAACCCAAGAGACCCAGTACTTC
D gene: .; V gene: TRBV6-1; J gene: TRBJ1-5; clone size: .; CDR3 protein: CASSEWEVTQSNQPQHF; CDR3 DNA: TGTGCCAGCAGTGAATGGGAGGTAACCCAGAGCAATCAGCCCCAGCATTTT
D gene: TRBD1; V gene: TRBV27; J gene: TRBJ1-1; clone size: .; CDR3 protein: CASGWTGVNTEAFF; CDR3 DNA: TGTGCCAGCGGCTGGACAGGGGTGAACACTGAAGCTTTCTTT
D gene: TRBD1; V gene: TRBV28; J gene: TRBJ2-7; clone size: many; CDR3 protein: CASTTTPGTGGGYEQYF; CDR3 DNA: TGTGCCAGCACCACAACCCCGGGGACAGGGGGCGGATACGAGCAGTACTTC
D gene: TRBD1; V gene: TRBV27; J gene: TRBJ1-5; clone size: many; CDR3 protein: CASSPGQGAYQPQHF; CDR3 DNA: TGTGCCAGCTCCCCGGGACAGGGGGCTTATCAGCCCCAGCATTTT
D gene: .; V gene: TRBV12-3/TRBV12-4; J gene: TRBJ2-7; clone size: many; CDR3 protein: CASSFTGMPEQYF; CDR3 DNA: TGTGCCAGCAGTTTTACAGGGATGCCCGAGCAGTACTTC
D gene: TRBD2; V gene: TRBV27; J gene: TRBJ2-1; clone size: once; CDR3 protein: CASSLTLAGSYNEQFF; CDR3 DNA: TGTGCCAGCAGTTTAACCTTAGCGGGCTCCTACAATGAGCAGTTCTTC
D gene: .; V gene: TRBV28; J gene: TRBJ2-5; clone size: .; CDR3 protein: CASSFWTENEETQYF; CDR3 DNA: TGTGCCAGCAGTTTCTGGACGGAGAATGAAGAGACCCAGTACTTC
D gene: TRBD2; V gene: TRBV20-1; J gene: TRBJ2-6; clone size: .; CDR3 protein: CSARDFTSGRIGANVLTF; CDR3 DNA: TGCAGTGCTAGAGATTTCACTAGCGGGAGGATTGGGGCCAACGTCCTGACTTTC
D gene: .; V gene: TRBV20-1; J gene: TRBJ1-2; clone size: many; CDR3 protein: CSARDWGNGYGYTF; CDR3 DNA: TGCAGTGCTAGAGATTGGGGGAATGGGTATGGCTACACCTTC
D gene: .; V gene: TRBV7-9; J gene: TRBJ2-5; clone size: .; CDR3 protein: CASSVTAQETQYF; CDR3 DNA: TGTGCCAGCAGCGTTACAGCTCAAGAGACCCAGTACTTC
D gene: .; V gene: TRBV7-3; J gene: TRBJ2-7; clone size: once; CDR3 protein: CASMIPRLRTVLPYEQYF; CDR3 DNA: TGTGCCAGCATGATTCCACGTCTCAGGACAGTCCTTCCCTACGAGCAGTACTTC
D gene: TRBD2; V gene: TRBV30; J gene: TRBJ2-7; clone size: .; CDR3 protein: CAWTGDRGLAGQTIRSYEQYF; CDR3 DNA: TGTGCCTGGACGGGGGACAGGGGACTAGCGGGACAAACTATAAGATCCTACGAGCAGTACTTC
D gene: .; V gene: TRBV5-1; J gene: TRBJ2-1; clone size: once; CDR3 protein: CASSLDPDTSYNEQFF; CDR3 DNA: TGCGCCAGCAGCTTGGATCCGGATACCTCCTACAATGAGCAGTTCTTC
D gene: .; V gene: TRBV28; J gene: TRBJ2-1; clone size: .; CDR3 protein: CASSLYSGAPYNEQFF; CDR3 DNA: TGTGCCAGCAGTTTATACTCGGGAGCCCCCTACAATGAGCAGTTCTTC